The subject of this entry is one T cell receptor beta chain. The target antigen is unknown. This record belongs to a study of CD8+ T cells in alopecia areata. The V and J ends lost 0 bases and 0 bases respectively, with 11 bases between them. The CDR3 consists of 16 residues. The germline gives CDR1 SGHRS, CDR2 YFSETQ. Whole-study findings and limits: Affected lesional scalp, above all in alopecia totalis/universalis, was more clonal than normal scalp. The study found TCR sharing across patients less clear than in mice, possibly for HLA reasons.

Sequencing used cDNA as its template, made by extracting RNA and reverse transcribing it. TCRdb's copy holds only in-frame clones and misses some; the assay was immunoSEQ multiplex PCR. The sample records some 200,000 clones, 56% being singletons. Sequenced input: CD8+ T cells sorted from blood. The TCR comes from a human donor in good health. J is TRBJ2-3 and V is TRBV5-1, with D perhaps matching TRBD1 (5 bases). The DNA of the CDR3 is TGCGCCAGCAGCTTGGCCCGGACATCTAGCACAGATACGCAGTATTTT. Translating it yields CASSLARTSSTDTQYF.